Here is one T cell receptor (delta chain) with its context. The antigen remains undetermined. Alphabeta T cells were depleted, then CD3+ Vdelta1+ Vdelta2- thymocytes were FACS-sorted. Sorted Vdelta1+ thymocytes were roughly 96% to 99.6% pure. The sample comes from a study of Vδ1+ human thymocytes. CDR3 length: 18 residues. J gave up 0 bases and V 5 bases, and 12 bases lay outside the gene matches. Germline CDR1 is TSWWSYY and CDR2 is QGS. Sequences come from RNA converted to cDNA by reverse transcription. The CDR3 regions were amplified by multiplex PCR from V-gene primers to a constant-region primer. TCRdb reprocessed the multiplex PCR reads using CATT. Of under 25,000 delta-chain clones listed, 8.1% were seen once; the top ten hold approximately 1%. Broader study findings: Unlike peripheral blood Vdelta1+ controls, thymic delta-chain sequences included approximately 20% Vdelta2 and few Vdelta3. Thymic TRG and TRD repertoires appeared highly polyclonal, with Gaussian CDR3 length distributions.

The genes are TRDV1 and TRDJ1, with 10 positions matching TRDD3. This TCR derives from a child younger than two who had congenital heart surgery. Specimen: Vdelta1+ gamma-delta thymocytes from the thymus. Subset reported: FACS-sorted CD3+ TCRalphabeta- TCRVdelta1+ TCRVdelta2- thymocytes. The CDR3 reads CALGNVLLTGGYTDKLIF. DNA of the CDR3: TGTGCTCTTGGGAATGTCCTCCTTACTGGGGGATACACCGATAAACTCATCTTT.